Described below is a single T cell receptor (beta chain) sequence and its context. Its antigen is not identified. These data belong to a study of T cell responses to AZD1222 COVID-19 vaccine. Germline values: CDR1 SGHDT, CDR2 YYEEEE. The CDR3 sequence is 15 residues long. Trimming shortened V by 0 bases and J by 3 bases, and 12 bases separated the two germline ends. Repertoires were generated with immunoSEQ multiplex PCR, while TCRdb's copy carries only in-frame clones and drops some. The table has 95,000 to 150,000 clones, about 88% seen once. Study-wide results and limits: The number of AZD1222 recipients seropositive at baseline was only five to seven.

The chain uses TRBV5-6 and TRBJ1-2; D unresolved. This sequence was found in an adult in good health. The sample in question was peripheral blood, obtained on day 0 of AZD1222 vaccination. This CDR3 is CASSLDPGYHYGYTF. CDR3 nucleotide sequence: TGTGCCAGCAGCTTGGATCCAGGATACCACTATGGCTACACCTTC.